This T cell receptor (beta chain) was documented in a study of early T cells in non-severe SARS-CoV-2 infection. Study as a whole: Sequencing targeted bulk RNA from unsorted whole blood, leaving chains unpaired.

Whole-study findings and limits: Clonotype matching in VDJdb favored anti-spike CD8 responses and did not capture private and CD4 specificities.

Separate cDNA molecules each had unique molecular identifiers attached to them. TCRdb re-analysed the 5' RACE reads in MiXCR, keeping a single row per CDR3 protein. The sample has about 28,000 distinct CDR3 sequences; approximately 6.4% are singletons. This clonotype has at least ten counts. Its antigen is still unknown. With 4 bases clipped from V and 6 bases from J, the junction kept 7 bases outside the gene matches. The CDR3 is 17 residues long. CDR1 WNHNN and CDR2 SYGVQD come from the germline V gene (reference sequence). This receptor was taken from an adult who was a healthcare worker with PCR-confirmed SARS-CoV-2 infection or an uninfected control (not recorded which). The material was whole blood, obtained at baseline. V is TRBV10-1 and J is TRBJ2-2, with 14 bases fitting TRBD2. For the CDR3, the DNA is TGCGCCAGCAGTGGTAACCCGGGACTAGCGGGAGCCGGGGAGCTGTTTTTT. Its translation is CASSGNPGLAGAGELFF.